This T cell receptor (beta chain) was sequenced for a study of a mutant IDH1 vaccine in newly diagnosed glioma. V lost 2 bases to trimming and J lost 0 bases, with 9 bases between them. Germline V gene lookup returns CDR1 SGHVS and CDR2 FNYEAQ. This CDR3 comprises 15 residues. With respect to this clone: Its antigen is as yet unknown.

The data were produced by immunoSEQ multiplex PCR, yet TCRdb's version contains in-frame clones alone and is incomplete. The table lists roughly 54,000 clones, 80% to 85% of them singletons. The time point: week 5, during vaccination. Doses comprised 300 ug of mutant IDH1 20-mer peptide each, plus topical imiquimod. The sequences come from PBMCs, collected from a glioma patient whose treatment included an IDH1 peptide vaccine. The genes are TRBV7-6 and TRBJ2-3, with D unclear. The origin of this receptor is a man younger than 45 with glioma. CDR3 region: CASSLSRASTDTQYF. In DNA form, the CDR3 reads TGTGCCAGCAGCTTATCCAGAGCTAGCACAGATACGCAGTATTTT.